The sequence of this T cell receptor beta chain was determined in a study of cytomegalovirus exposure and HLA in healthy donors. The PCR used 60 Vbeta and 13 Jbeta primers. Some clones are missing from TCRdb's copy, which holds only in-frame ones; the method was immunoSEQ multiplex PCR. The table lists 120,000 or so clones, 75% to 90% of them singletons, with 2.1% in the top ten. Per germline, CDR1 SGHTA and CDR2 FQGNSA. Trimming shortened V by 1 base and J by 7 bases, and 14 bases separated the two germline ends. CDR3 size: 14 residues. The TCR sequence derives from a man aged 25-45 years in good health and CMV-seronegative. Sequenced material: PBMCs. The chain is built from TRBV7-2 and TRBJ2-7; maybe TRBD2 (5 bases). The CDR3 is CASSLGSTSGEQYF. The DNA for the CDR3 is TGTGCCAGCAGCTTAGGATCGACCTCGGGAGAGCAGTACTTC. The full variable domain, rest sourced from reference TRBV7-2 and TRBJ2-7, is GAGVSQSPSNKVTEKGKDVELRCDPISGHTALYWYRQSLGQGLEFLIYFQGNSAPDKSGLPSDRFSAERTGGSVSTLTIQRTQQEDSAVYLCASSLGSTSGEQYFGPGTRLTVT.